These T cell receptor beta chains were read from a single sample in a study of blood T cell repertoires in COVID-19. Data came from immunoSEQ multiplex PCR; TCRdb stores just in-frame clones and leaves some out. The table lists 250,000 to 350,000 clones, around 87% of them singletons. The source material was PBMCs or T cells enriched from blood (not recorded which). These receptors were taken from a woman aged 30 to 39 who had recovered from COVID-19. Each CDR3 is given with its conserved first and last residue. D genes are given only for firm matches. Rows give clone size only sometimes, using once, few, many, or a class for an expanded clone.

j_call: TRBJ1-4; v_call: TRBV7-8; clone_size: NA; cdr3_length: 15; d_call: TRBD1; cdr3_aa: CASSSSTGAGEKLFF; cdr3_nt: TGTGCCAGCAGCTCTTCGACAGGGGCTGGGGAAAAACTGTTTTTT
j_call: TRBJ2-1; v_call: TRBV19; clone_size: NA; cdr3_length: 13; d_call: TRBD2; cdr3_aa: CASSIRAGGPKFF; cdr3_nt: TGTGCCAGTAGTATTAGAGCGGGGGGGCCGAAGTTCTTC
j_call: TRBJ1-1; v_call: TRBV7-9; clone_size: NA; cdr3_length: 19; d_call: NA; cdr3_aa: CASAQWRVVSQARNTEAFF; cdr3_nt: TGTGCCAGCGCCCAATGGCGAGTGGTGTCCCAGGCGCGGAACACTGAAGCTTTCTTT
j_call: TRBJ1-1; v_call: TRBV11-2; clone_size: NA; cdr3_length: 13; d_call: NA; cdr3_aa: CASSLVVAGEAFF; cdr3_nt: TGTGCCAGCAGCTTGGTGGTGGCGGGGGAAGCTTTCTTT
j_call: TRBJ2-4; v_call: TRBV9; clone_size: NA; cdr3_length: 13; d_call: NA; cdr3_aa: CASSVEPEGIQYF; cdr3_nt: TGTGCCAGCAGCGTAGAACCCGAGGGCATTCAGTACTTC
j_call: TRBJ1-2; v_call: TRBV7-9; clone_size: NA; cdr3_length: 18; d_call: NA; cdr3_aa: CASSLTPGQVGSNYGYTF; cdr3_nt: TGTGCCAGCAGCTTAACCCCTGGCCAGGTGGGCTCTAACTATGGCTACACCTTC
j_call: TRBJ1-2; v_call: TRBV6-4; clone_size: NA; cdr3_length: 14; d_call: NA; cdr3_aa: CASSEAAGVYGYTF; cdr3_nt: TGTGCCAGCAGTGAGGCGGCAGGGGTATATGGCTACACCTTC
j_call: TRBJ1-4; v_call: TRBV15; clone_size: NA; cdr3_length: 14; d_call: NA; cdr3_aa: CAVQQAATNEKLFF; cdr3_nt: TGTGCCGTACAGCAGGCAGCAACTAATGAAAAACTGTTTTTT
j_call: TRBJ2-7; v_call: TRBV4-3; clone_size: NA; cdr3_length: 16; d_call: NA; cdr3_aa: CASSQDYPGASYEQYF; cdr3_nt: TGCGCCAGCAGCCAAGATTACCCAGGCGCCTCCTACGAGCAGTACTTC
j_call: TRBJ1-2; v_call: TRBV5-1; clone_size: NA; cdr3_length: 16; d_call: NA; cdr3_aa: CASSPIHAGGNYGYTF; cdr3_nt: TGCGCCAGCAGCCCTATACACGCGGGAGGGAACTATGGCTACACCTTC
j_call: TRBJ2-3; v_call: TRBV9; clone_size: NA; cdr3_length: 16; d_call: NA; cdr3_aa: CASSADWLRNTDTQYF; cdr3_nt: TGTGCCAGCAGCGCAGACTGGCTCCGAAACACAGATACGCAGTATTTT
j_call: TRBJ1-2; v_call: TRBV18; clone_size: NA; cdr3_length: 12; d_call: NA; cdr3_aa: CASSNSNYGYTF; cdr3_nt: TGTGCCAGCTCAAACAGTAACTATGGCTACACCTTC
j_call: TRBJ2-3; v_call: TRBV18; clone_size: NA; cdr3_length: 17; d_call: TRBD1; cdr3_aa: CASSNIGGTGNTDTQYF; cdr3_nt: TGTGCCAGCTCAAACATCGGTGGGACAGGGAACACAGATACGCAGTATTTT
j_call: TRBJ1-3; v_call: TRBV28; clone_size: once; cdr3_length: 16; d_call: NA; cdr3_aa: CASSLVPESSGNTIYF; cdr3_nt: TGTGCCAGCAGTTTAGTCCCGGAGTCCTCTGGAAACACCATATATTTT
j_call: TRBJ2-3; v_call: TRBV6-5; clone_size: NA; cdr3_length: 16; d_call: TRBD2; cdr3_aa: CASSSAAGGSTDTQYF; cdr3_nt: TGTGCCAGCAGTTCCGCAGCGGGGGGGAGCACAGATACGCAGTATTTT
j_call: TRBJ2-5; v_call: TRBV9; clone_size: NA; cdr3_length: 14; d_call: TRBD2; cdr3_aa: CASSVALAGRTQYF; cdr3_nt: TGTGCCAGCAGCGTAGCACTAGCGGGGCGGACCCAGTACTTC
j_call: TRBJ1-6; v_call: TRBV5-1; clone_size: NA; cdr3_length: 17; d_call: TRBD1; cdr3_aa: CASSNTGTGAGNSPLHF; cdr3_nt: TGCGCCAGCAGCAATACCGGGACAGGGGCAGGGAATTCACCCCTCCACTTT
j_call: TRBJ2-1; v_call: TRBV30; clone_size: NA; cdr3_length: 14; d_call: TRBD2; cdr3_aa: CAWSASGGANEAFF; cdr3_nt: TGTGCCTGGAGTGCTAGCGGGGGGGCCAACGAAGCGTTCTTC
j_call: TRBJ1-2; v_call: TRBV28; clone_size: NA; cdr3_length: 14; d_call: NA; cdr3_aa: CASSFGDRNYGYTF; cdr3_nt: TGTGCCAGCAGTTTCGGAGACAGGAACTATGGCTACACCTTC
j_call: TRBJ2-7; v_call: TRBV6-2/TRBV6-3; clone_size: NA; cdr3_length: 16; d_call: TRBD2; cdr3_aa: CASSFPLAGPPHEQYF; cdr3_nt: TGTGCCAGCAGTTTTCCCTTAGCGGGCCCCCCGCACGAGCAGTACTTC
j_call: TRBJ1-3; v_call: TRBV19; clone_size: NA; cdr3_length: 17; d_call: NA; cdr3_aa: CASAKGRRGSSGNTIYF; cdr3_nt: TGTGCCAGCGCAAAAGGACGTAGGGGAAGCTCTGGAAACACCATATATTTT
j_call: TRBJ2-5; v_call: TRBV7-2; clone_size: NA; cdr3_length: 16; d_call: TRBD2; cdr3_aa: CASSLGATSGAETQYF; cdr3_nt: TGTGCCAGCAGCTTAGGAGCGACTAGCGGGGCAGAGACCCAGTACTTC